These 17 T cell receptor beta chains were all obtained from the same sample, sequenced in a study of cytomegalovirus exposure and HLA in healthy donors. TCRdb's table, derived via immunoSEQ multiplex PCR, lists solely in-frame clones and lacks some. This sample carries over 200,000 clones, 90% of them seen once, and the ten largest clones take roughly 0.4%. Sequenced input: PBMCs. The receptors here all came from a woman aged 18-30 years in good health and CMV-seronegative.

In nucleotides, the CDR3 is TGCGCCAGCAGCGCGACAGTGAACACTGAAGCTTTCTTT. This gives the protein CASSATVNTEAFF. The V and J genes are TRBV5-1 and TRBJ1-1; TRBD1 is a possible D gene (5 bases). CDR1 is SGHRS and CDR2 is YFSETQ in the germline V gene. V dropped 4 bases and J dropped 0 bases, with 7 bases sitting between them. This CDR3 has 13 residues.

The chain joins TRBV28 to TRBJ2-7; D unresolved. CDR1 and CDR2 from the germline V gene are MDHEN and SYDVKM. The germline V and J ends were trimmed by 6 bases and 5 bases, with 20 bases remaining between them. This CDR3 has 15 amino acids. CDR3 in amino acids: CASRYGCSSGDEQYV. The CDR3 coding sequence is TGTGCCAGCAGGTATGGGTGTAGCTCCGGCGACGAGCAGTACGTC.

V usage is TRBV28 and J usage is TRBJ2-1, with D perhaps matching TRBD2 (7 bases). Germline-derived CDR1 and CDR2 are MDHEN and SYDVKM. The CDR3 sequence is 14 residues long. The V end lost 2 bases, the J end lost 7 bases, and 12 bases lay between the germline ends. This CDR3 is CASSLRGGANEQFF. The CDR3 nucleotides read TGTGCCAGCAGTTTAAGAGGGGGGGCGAATGAGCAGTTCTTC.

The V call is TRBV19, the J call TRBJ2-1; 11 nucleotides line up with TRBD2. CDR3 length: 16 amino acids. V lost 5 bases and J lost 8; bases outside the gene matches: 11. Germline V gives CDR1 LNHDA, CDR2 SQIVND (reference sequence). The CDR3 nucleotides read TGTGCCAGTAGTCGGATAGCGGGGGGGCCGATCGATGAGCAGTTCTTC. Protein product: CASSRIAGGPIDEQFF. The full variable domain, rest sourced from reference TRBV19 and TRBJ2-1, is DGGITQSPKYLFRKEGQNVTLSCEQNLNHDAMYWYRQDPGQGLRLIYYSQIVNDFQKGDIAEGYSVSREKKESFPLTVTSAQKNPTAFYLCASSRIAGGPIDEQFFGPGTRLTVL.

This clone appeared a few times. The CDR3 DNA follows: TGTGCCAGCAGTTCCGGGACAGGGACCTACGAGCAGTACTTC. This sequence encodes CASSSGTGTYEQYF. The V and J genes are TRBV7-9 and TRBJ2-7; 9 bases line up with TRBD1. Losses at the gene ends were 6 bases for V and 2 bases for J; bases not matched to a gene: 5. From germline, CDR1 is SEHNR and CDR2 FQNEAQ (reference sequence). The CDR3 length is 14 residues.

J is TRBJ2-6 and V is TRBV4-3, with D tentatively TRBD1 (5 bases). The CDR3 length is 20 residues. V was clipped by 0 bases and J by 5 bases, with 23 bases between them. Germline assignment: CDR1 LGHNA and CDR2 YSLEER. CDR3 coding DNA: TGCGCCAGCAGCCAAGATGAGCAGGGCGACTCTTTTCTCTGGGCCAACGTCCTGACTTTC. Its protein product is CASSQDEQGDSFLWANVLTF.

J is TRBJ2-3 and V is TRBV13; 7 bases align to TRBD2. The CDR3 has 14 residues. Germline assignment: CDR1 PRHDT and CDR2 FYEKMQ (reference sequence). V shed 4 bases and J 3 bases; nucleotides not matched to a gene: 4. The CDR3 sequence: CASSSTSFTDTQYF. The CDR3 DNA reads TGTGCCAGCAGCTCGACTAGCTTTACAGATACGCAGTATTTT.

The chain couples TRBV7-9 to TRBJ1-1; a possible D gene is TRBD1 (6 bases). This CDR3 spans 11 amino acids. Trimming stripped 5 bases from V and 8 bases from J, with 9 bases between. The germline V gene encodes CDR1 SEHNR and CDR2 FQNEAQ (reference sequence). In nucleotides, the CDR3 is TGTGCCAGCAGCCCAGGGACAGAAGCTTTCTTT. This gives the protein CASSPGTEAFF.

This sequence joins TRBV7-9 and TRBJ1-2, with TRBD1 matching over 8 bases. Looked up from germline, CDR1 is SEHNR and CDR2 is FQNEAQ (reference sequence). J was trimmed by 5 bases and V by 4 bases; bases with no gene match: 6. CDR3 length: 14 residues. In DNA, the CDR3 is TGTGCCAGCAGCTCAGACAGGGGATGGTATGGCTACACCTTC. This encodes CASSSDRGWYGYTF.

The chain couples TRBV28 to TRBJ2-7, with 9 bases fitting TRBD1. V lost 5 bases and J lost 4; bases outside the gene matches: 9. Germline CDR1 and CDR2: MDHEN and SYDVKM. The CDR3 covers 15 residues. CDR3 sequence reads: CASSSPGQGSYEQYV. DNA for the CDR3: TGTGCCAGCAGTAGTCCGGGACAGGGCTCATACGAGCAGTACGTC.

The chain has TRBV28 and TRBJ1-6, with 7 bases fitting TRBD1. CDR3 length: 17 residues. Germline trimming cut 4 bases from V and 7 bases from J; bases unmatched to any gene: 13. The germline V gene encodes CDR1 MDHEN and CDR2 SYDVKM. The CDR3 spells CASSSRQGGLKNSPLHF. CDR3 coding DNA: TGTGCCAGCAGTTCCCGACAGGGAGGCCTCAAGAATTCACCCCTCCACTTT.

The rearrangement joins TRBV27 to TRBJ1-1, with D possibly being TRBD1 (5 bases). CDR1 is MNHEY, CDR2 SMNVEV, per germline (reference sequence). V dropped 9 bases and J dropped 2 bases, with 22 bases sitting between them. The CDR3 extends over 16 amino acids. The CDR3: CASVPFGARENTEAFF. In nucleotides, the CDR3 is TGTGCCAGTGTACCCTTTGGGGCACGAGAAAACACTGAAGCTTTCTTT.

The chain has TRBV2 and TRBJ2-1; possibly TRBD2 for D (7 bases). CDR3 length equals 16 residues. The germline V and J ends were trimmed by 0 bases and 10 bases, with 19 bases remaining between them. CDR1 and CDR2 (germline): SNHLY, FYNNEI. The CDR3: CASSEAAKGGLGEQFF. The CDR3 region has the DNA TGTGCCAGCAGTGAAGCGGCTAAGGGGGGGCTAGGCGAGCAGTTCTTC.

Here the CDR3 reads CASRGCRPGPAEQYF. DNA for the CDR3: TGTGCCAGCAGGGGCTGTCGGCCCGGCCCCGCCGAGCAGTACTTC. The J gene is TRBJ2-7, the V gene TRBV21-1; no DNA check was done on the table's D call, TRBD1. TRBV21-1 is termed a pseudogene. CDR3 length: 15 residues.

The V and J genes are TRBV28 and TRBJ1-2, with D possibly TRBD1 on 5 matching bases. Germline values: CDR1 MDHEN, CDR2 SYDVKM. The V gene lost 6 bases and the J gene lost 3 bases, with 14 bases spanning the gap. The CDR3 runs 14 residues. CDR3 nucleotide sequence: TGTGCCAGCAGACTCATGGGGGGTTACTATGGCTACACCTTC. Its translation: CASRLMGGYYGYTF.

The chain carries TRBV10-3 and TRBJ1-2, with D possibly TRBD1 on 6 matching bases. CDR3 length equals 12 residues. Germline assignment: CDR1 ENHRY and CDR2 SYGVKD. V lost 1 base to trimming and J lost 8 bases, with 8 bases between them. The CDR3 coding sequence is TGTGCCATCAGTGAGTACGACAGGGGCTACACCTTC. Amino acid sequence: CAISEYDRGYTF.

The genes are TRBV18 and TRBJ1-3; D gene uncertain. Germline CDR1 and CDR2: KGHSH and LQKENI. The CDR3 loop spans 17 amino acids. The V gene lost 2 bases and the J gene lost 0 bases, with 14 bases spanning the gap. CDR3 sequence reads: CASSPMIGRSSGNTIYF. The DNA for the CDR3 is TGTGCCAGCTCACCAATGATTGGAAGGAGCTCTGGAAACACCATATATTTT. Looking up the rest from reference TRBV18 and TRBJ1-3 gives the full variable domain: NAGVMQNPRHLVRRRGQEARLRCSPMKGHSHVYWYRQLPEEGLKFMVYLQKENIIDESGMPKERFSAEFPKEGPSILRIQQVVRGDSAAYFCASSPMIGRSSGNTIYFGEGSWLTVV.